The clone carrying this T cell receptor (beta chain) was seen only once. The sample originates from a study of control samples from healthy donors and cancer patients. This CDR3 contains 15 residues. Germline assignment: CDR1 KGHSH and CDR2 LQKENI. Trimming cost V 2 bases and J 0 bases, with 8 bases left between them. Using immunoSEQ multiplex PCR, the repertoire was profiled, and TCRdb retains in-frame clones only, with some absent. The data show about 120,000 clones, roughly nine tenths seen once. This chain uses TRBV18 with TRBJ2-1; no definite D call. The receptor was derived from a man aged 50-60 years in good health. Sequencing used blood. The DNA of the CDR3 is TGTGCCAGCTCACCAACAGATTTCTCCTACAATGAGCAGTTCTTC. This sequence encodes CASSPTDFSYNEQFF.